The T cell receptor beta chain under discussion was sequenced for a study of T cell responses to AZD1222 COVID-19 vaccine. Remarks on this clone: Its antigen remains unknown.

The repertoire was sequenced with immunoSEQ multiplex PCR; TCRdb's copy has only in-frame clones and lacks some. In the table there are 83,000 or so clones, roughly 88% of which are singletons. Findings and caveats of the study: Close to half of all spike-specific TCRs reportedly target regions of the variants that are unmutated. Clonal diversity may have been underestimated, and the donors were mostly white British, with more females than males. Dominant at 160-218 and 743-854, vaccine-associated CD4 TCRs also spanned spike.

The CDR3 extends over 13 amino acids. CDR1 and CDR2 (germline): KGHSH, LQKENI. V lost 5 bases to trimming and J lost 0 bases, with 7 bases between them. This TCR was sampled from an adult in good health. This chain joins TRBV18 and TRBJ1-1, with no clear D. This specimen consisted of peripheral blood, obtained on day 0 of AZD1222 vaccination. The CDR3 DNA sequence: TGTGCCAGCTCAGGTCAGTTGAACACTGAAGCTTTCTTT. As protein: CASSGQLNTEAFF.